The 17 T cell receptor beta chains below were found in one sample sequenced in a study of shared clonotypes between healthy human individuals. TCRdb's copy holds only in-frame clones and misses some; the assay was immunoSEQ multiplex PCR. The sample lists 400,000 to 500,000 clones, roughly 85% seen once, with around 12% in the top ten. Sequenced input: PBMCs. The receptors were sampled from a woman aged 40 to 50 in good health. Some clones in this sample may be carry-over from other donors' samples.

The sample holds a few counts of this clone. CDR3 nucleotide sequence: TGTGCCAGCAGCTTAGCGGGGGACAGGACCTACGAGCAGTACTTC. Amino acids: CASSLAGDRTYEQYF. The chain uses TRBV7-8 and TRBJ2-7, with 8 bases matching TRBD1. V shed 0 bases, J shed 2 bases, and the junction held 3 bases outside the gene matches. The CDR3 runs to 15 residues. Germline assignment: CDR1 SGHVS and CDR2 FQNEAQ. The whole variable domain, remainder taken from reference TRBV7-8 and TRBJ2-7, is GAGVSQSPRYKVAKRGQDVALRCDPISGHVSLFWYQQALGQGPEFLTYFQNEAQLDKSGLPSDRFFAERPEGSVSTLKIQRTQQEDSAVYLCASSLAGDRTYEQYFGPGTRLTVT.

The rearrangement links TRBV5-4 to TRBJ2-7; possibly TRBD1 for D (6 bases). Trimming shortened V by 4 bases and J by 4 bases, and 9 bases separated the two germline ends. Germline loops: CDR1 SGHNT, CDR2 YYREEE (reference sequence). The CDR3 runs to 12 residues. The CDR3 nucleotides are TGTGCCAGCAGCCAAACAGGGTACGAGCAGTACTTC. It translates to CASSQTGYEQYF.

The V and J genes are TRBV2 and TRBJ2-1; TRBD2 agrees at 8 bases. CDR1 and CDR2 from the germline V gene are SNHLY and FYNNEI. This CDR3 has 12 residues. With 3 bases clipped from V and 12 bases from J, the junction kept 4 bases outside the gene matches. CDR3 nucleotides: TGTGCCAGCAGTGAGGGCGGGAGGCGGCAGTTCTTC. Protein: CASSEGGRRQFF.

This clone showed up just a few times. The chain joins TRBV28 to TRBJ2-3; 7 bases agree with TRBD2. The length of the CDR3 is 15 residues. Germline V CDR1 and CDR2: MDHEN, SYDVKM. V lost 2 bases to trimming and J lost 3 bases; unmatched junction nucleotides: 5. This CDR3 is CASSLPAGLTDTQYF. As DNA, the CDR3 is TGTGCCAGCAGTTTACCGGCGGGACTAACAGATACGCAGTATTTT.

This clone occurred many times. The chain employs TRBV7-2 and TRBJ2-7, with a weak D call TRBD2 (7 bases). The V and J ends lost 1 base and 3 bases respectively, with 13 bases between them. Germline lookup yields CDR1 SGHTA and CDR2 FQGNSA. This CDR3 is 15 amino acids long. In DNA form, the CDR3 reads TGTGCCAGCAGCTTAGGGGGGGGCGGAGGCTACGAGCAGTACTTC. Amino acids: CASSLGGGGGYEQYF.

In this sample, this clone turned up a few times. In nucleotides, the CDR3 is TGTGCCAGCAGTGAAGGGGCGGGGCGAACTAATGAAAAACTGTTTTTT. Translated: CASSEGAGRTNEKLFF. J is TRBJ1-4 and V is TRBV2; TRBD1 is a possible D gene (5 bases). Germline V gene lookup returns CDR1 SNHLY and CDR2 FYNNEI. There are 16 residues in the CDR3. V was trimmed by 1 base and J by 1 base, leaving 10 bases between them. The variable domain in full, with the rest retrieved from reference TRBV2 and TRBJ1-4, is EPEVTQTPSHQVTQMGQEVILRCVPISNHLYFYWYRQILGQKVEFLVSFYNNEISEKSEIFDDQFSVERPDGSNFTLKIRSTKLEDSAMYFCASSEGAGRTNEKLFFGSGTQLSVL.

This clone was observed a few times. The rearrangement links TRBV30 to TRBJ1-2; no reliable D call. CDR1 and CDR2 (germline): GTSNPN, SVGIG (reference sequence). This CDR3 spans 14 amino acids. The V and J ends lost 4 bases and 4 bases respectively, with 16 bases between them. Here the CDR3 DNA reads TGTGCCTGGAACCTAGGGCCCCTGGGCTATGGCTACACCTTC. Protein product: CAWNLGPLGYGYTF.

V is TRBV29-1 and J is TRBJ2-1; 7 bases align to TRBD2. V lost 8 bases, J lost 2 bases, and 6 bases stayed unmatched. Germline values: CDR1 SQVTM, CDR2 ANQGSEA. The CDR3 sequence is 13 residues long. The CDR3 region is CSRASGTYNEQFF. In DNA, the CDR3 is TGCAGCCGGGCTAGCGGAACCTACAATGAGCAGTTCTTC.

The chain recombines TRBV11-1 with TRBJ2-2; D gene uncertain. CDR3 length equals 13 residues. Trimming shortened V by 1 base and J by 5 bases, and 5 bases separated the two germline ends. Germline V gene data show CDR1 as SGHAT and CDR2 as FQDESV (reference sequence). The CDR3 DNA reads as TGTGCCAGCAGCTTAGGCTTGACCGGGGAGCTGTTTTTT. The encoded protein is CASSLGLTGELFF.

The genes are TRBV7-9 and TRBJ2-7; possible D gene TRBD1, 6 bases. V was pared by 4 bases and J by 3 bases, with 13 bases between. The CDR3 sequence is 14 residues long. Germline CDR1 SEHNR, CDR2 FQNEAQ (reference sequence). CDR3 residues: CASSWGQVNYEQYF. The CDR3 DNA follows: TGTGCCAGCAGCTGGGGACAAGTAAACTACGAGCAGTACTTC.

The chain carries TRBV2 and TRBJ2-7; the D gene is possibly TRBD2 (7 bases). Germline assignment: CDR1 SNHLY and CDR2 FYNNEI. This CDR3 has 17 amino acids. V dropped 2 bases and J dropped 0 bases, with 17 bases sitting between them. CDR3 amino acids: CASSEMLGGGGSYEQYF. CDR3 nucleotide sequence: TGTGCCAGCAGTGAAATGTTAGGGGGGGGAGGCTCCTACGAGCAGTACTTC.

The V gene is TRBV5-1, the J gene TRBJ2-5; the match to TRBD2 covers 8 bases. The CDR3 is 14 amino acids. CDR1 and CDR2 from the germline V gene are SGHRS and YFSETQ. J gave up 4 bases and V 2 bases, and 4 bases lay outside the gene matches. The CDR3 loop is CASSFGLAGETQYF. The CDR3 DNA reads TGCGCCAGCAGCTTCGGACTAGCTGGAGAGACCCAGTACTTC.

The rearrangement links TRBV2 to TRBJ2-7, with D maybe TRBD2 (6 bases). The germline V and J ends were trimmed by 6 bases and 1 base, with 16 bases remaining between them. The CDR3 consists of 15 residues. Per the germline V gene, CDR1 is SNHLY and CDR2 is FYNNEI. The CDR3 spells CASRENRDSSYEQYF. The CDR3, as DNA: TGTGCCAGCAGGGAAAACCGGGACTCATCCTACGAGCAGTACTTC.

The CDR3 sequence: CASSQDLLAGGTYEQYF. DNA for the CDR3: TGCGCCAGCAGCCAAGACCTACTAGCGGGAGGGACCTACGAGCAGTACTTC. The V call is TRBV4-1, the J call TRBJ2-7, with 13 bases lining up with TRBD2. V was clipped by 0 bases and J by 2 bases; unmatched bases: 4. CDR1 MGHRA and CDR2 YSYEKL come from the germline V gene. The CDR3 loop spans 17 amino acids.

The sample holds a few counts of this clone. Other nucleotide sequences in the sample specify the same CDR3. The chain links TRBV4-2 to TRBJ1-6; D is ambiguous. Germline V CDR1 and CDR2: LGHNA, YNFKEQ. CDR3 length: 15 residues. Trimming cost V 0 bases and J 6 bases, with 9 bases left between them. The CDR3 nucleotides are TGTGCCAGCAGCCAAGATTGGGATAGTAATTCACCCCTCCACTTT. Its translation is CASSQDWDSNSPLHF.

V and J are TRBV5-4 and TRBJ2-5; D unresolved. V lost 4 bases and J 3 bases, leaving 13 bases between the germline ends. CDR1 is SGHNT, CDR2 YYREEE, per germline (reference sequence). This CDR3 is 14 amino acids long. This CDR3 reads CASSPIDLKETQYF. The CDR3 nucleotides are TGTGCCAGCAGCCCTATCGACTTAAAAGAGACCCAGTACTTC.

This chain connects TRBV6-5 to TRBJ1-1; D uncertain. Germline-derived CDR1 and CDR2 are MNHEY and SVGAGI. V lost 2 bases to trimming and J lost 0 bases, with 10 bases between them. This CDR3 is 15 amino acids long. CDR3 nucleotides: TGTGCCAGCAGTTACGGGTTCCAGATGAACACTGAAGCTTTCTTT. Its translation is CASSYGFQMNTEAFF.